These 23 T cell receptor beta chains were sequenced from one sample in a study of T cells in localized non-small cell lung cancer. Sequencing was performed with immunoSEQ multiplex PCR; in TCRdb, only in-frame clones are kept and a portion is missing. The sample lists tens of thousands of clones; around 90% were seen once. This sample comprised peripheral blood, obtained before any cancer treatment. The receptors stem from an older female donor with stage III squamous cell lung carcinoma.

The chain combines TRBV15 with TRBJ2-5; 12 bases fit TRBD1. Germline CDR1 is LNHNV and CDR2 is YYDKDF (reference sequence). The ends lost 1 base at V and 2 bases at J; junction bases unmatched: 8. The CDR3 consists of 18 residues. The DNA for the CDR3 is TGTGCCACCAGCAGAGGACGGGACAGGGGGCTGCTACAAGAGACCCAGTACTTC. Its translation: CATSRGRDRGLLQETQYF.

The chain combines TRBV7-2 with TRBJ1-3, with TRBD1 matching 10 bases. Germline values: CDR1 SGHTA, CDR2 FQGNSA. V shed 5 bases, J shed 0 bases, and the junction held 4 bases outside the gene matches. CDR3 size: 16 residues. Here the CDR3 reads CASSRDRGPSGNTIYF. For the CDR3, the DNA is TGTGCCAGCAGCCGGGACAGGGGCCCCTCTGGAAACACCATATATTTT. The full variable domain, completed using reference TRBV7-2 and TRBJ1-3, is GAGVSQSPSNKVTEKGKDVELRCDPISGHTALYWYRQSLGQGLEFLIYFQGNSAPDKSGLPSDRFSAERTGGSVSTLTIQRTQQEDSAVYLCASSRDRGPSGNTIYFGEGSWLTVV.

The J gene is TRBJ2-1, the V gene TRBV5-1; perhaps TRBD2 as D (5 bases). Germline assignment: CDR1 SGHRS and CDR2 YFSETQ. The V gene lost 4 bases and the J gene lost 7 bases, with 21 bases spanning the gap. The CDR3 has 16 residues. The CDR3, as DNA: TGCGCCAGCAGCCCGCCCGGGGTCCATACGGTTAATGAGCAGTTCTTC. It encodes CASSPPGVHTVNEQFF.

The CDR3 sequence is CARSPDRVMNQPQHF. DNA of the CDR3: TGTGCCAGAAGCCCCGACAGGGTAATGAATCAGCCCCAGCATTTT. V is TRBV5-3 and J is TRBJ1-5, with TRBD1 matching 7 bases. TRBV5-3 is assigned to the ORF class and has an uncertain function. The V and J ends lost 4 bases and 4 bases, in that order; junction bases with no gene match: 8. CDR3 length: 15 amino acids.

V is TRBV6-5 and J is TRBJ2-3; the D gene is possibly TRBD1 (5 bases). The V end was cut by 6 bases, the J end by 1 base, with 11 bases between. The germline V gene has CDR1 MNHEY and CDR2 SVGAGI. The CDR3 runs to 14 residues. The CDR3 is CASRSGLGTDTQYF. The CDR3 DNA reads TGTGCCAGCAGGTCAGGGCTAGGCACAGATACGCAGTATTTT.

CDR3 DNA: TGCAGCGTTGAAGTCCGTGACAGGGGAGACTATGGCTACACCTTC. The encoded protein is CSVEVRDRGDYGYTF. The rearrangement links TRBV29-1 to TRBJ1-2; 8 nucleotides line up with TRBD1. This CDR3 comprises 15 residues. Germline CDR1 reads SQVTM; CDR2 reads ANQGSEA. Trimming cost V 1 base and J 3 bases; bases outside gene matches: 7.

This clone was recorded once. This chain connects TRBV2 to TRBJ2-5; possibly TRBD1 for D (6 bases). Deletions cut 1 base from V and 8 bases from J, with 17 bases between. This CDR3 spans 15 amino acids. Germline assignment: CDR1 SNHLY and CDR2 FYNNEI. CDR3 nucleotides: TGTGCCAGCAGTGAAGGGTCAGGGGTTCAAGGAACCCAGTACTTC. As protein: CASSEGSGVQGTQYF.

For this clone: The same CDR3 can be traced to other DNA sequences in this sample. This chain links TRBV2 with TRBJ2-3, with TRBD1 identical over 7 bases. CDR3 length equals 15 residues. CDR1 and CDR2 from the germline V gene are SNHLY and FYNNEI. V shed 4 bases, J shed 1 base, and the junction held 5 bases outside the gene matches. The CDR3 sequence is CASSGRTGGTDTQYF. The CDR3 nucleotides read TGTGCCAGCAGTGGGAGGACAGGCGGCACAGATACGCAGTATTTT.

The chain uses TRBV23-1 and TRBJ2-4, with D possibly being TRBD2 (5 bases). TRBV23-1 is flagged as an ORF with uncertain function. Trimming cost V 9 bases and J 6 bases, with 24 bases left between them. CDR3 length: 16 residues. CDR3 in DNA: TGCGCCAGACCGATTATGGTCAGCGGCGTTCCAAACATTCAGTACTTC. Its translation is CARPIMVSGVPNIQYF.

The count of this clone is one. The CDR3 spells CASSLRGRGSYGYTF. The CDR3 DNA is TGTGCCAGCAGTTTAAGAGGCCGGGGGAGCTATGGCTACACCTTC. The V gene is TRBV27, the J gene TRBJ1-2; D is possibly TRBD1 (5 bases). Trimming took off 2 bases at V and 4 bases at J, with 14 bases between the two ends. CDR3 length: 15 residues. Germline loops: CDR1 MNHEY, CDR2 SMNVEV (reference sequence).

V and J are TRBV6-5 and TRBJ2-3; 16 nucleotides align to TRBD2. The V gene end was trimmed by 2 bases and the J gene end by 4 bases; junction bases not matched to a gene: 0. Per the germline V gene, CDR1 is MNHEY and CDR2 is SVGAGI. CDR3 length: 16 residues. For the CDR3, the DNA is TGTGCCAGCAGTTACGGGACTAGCGGGGGGGCAGATACGCAGTATTTT. Residues: CASSYGTSGGADTQYF.

V and J are TRBV2 and TRBJ2-2; D is unclear. The V gene lost 3 bases and the J gene lost 0 bases, with 11 bases spanning the gap. The CDR3 covers 16 residues. Germline CDR1 and CDR2: SNHLY and FYNNEI. The CDR3 nucleotides read TGTGCCAGCAGTGATTGGAACGGAGCGAACACCGGGGAGCTGTTTTTT. Residues: CASSDWNGANTGELFF.

The chain combines TRBV9 with TRBJ2-7; D is unclear. Per the germline V gene, CDR1 is SGDLS and CDR2 is YYNGEE. V lost 0 bases to trimming and J lost 6 bases, with 13 bases between them. The CDR3 sequence is 14 residues long. Here the CDR3 reads CASSVGSLGVEQYF. The DNA for the CDR3 is TGTGCCAGCAGCGTAGGGTCGCTTGGGGTCGAGCAGTACTTC.

The sample holds one count of this clone. The genes are TRBV19 and TRBJ2-1; 7 bases fit TRBD2. J lost 5 bases, V lost 4 bases, and 8 bases had no gene match. Germline CDR1 is LNHDA and CDR2 is SQIVND (reference sequence). This CDR3 spans 15 amino acids. The CDR3, as DNA: TGTGCCAGTAGTACGTTTGGGGGAGGGGACAATGAGCAGTTCTTC. It encodes CASSTFGGGDNEQFF.

This clone was seen only once. The V call is TRBV25-1, the J call TRBJ1-1; D ambiguous. CDR1 and CDR2 from the germline V gene are MGHDK and SYGVNS. This CDR3 region has 13 residues. V gave up 0 bases and J gave up 4 bases, with 6 bases separating them. CDR3 sequence reads: CASSEYPGTEAFF. The CDR3 coding sequence is TGTGCCAGCAGTGAATACCCCGGCACTGAAGCTTTCTTT.

The chain employs TRBV5-1 and TRBJ2-7; the match to TRBD1 covers 8 bases. The germline V gene encodes CDR1 SGHRS and CDR2 YFSETQ. The CDR3 has 16 residues. V lost 0 bases to trimming and J lost 3 bases; unmatched junction nucleotides: 8. The CDR3 nucleotides are TGCGCCAGCAGCTTGGTTGGAGGCAGGGGGCACTACGAGCAGTACTTC. Protein: CASSLVGGRGHYEQYF.

The CDR3 reads CASSSTNLETQYF. CDR3 nucleotides: TGTGCCAGCAGCTCGACTAATTTAGAGACCCAGTACTTC. The chain uses TRBV7-2 and TRBJ2-5; D is possibly TRBD2 (5 bases). Trimming removed 4 bases from V and 4 bases from J, with 10 bases in between. CDR1 and CDR2 from the germline V gene are SGHTA and FQGNSA. The CDR3 length is 13 residues.

The rearrangement links TRBV19 to TRBJ1-5, with TRBD1 identical over 9 bases. This CDR3 comprises 15 residues. The germline V gene has CDR1 LNHDA and CDR2 SQIVND (reference sequence). V trimming: 5 bases; J trimming: 2 bases; junction bases outside the gene matches: 4. The CDR3 loop is CASSPDRGGNQPQHF. The CDR3, as DNA: TGTGCCAGTAGTCCGGACAGGGGAGGCAATCAGCCCCAGCATTTT.

The chain links TRBV5-4 to TRBJ1-2; D is undetermined. The CDR3 is 12 residues long. Germline assignment: CDR1 SGHNT and CDR2 YYREEE (reference sequence). V was trimmed by 6 bases and J by 3 bases, leaving 9 bases between them. The CDR3 region is CASTGLDYGYTF. CDR3 DNA sequence: TGTGCCAGCACTGGTTTGGACTATGGCTACACCTTC.

This sequence joins TRBV30 and TRBJ2-5; TRBD2 aligns across 15 bases. Germline assignment: CDR1 GTSNPN and CDR2 SVGIG (reference sequence). The CDR3 sequence is 15 residues long. V lost 8 bases, J lost 0 bases, and 4 bases stayed unmatched. CDR3 bases: TGTGCCCGGACTAGCGGGGGGGCGTACCAAGAGACCCAGTACTTC. This encodes CARTSGGAYQETQYF.

This rearrangement joins TRBV7-6 to TRBJ1-1; maybe TRBD1 (5 bases). V was cut by 7 bases and J by 4 bases, with 19 bases left in between. The CDR3 has 15 amino acids. Germline V gives CDR1 SGHVS, CDR2 FNYEAQ. In DNA, the CDR3 is TGTGCCAGCATCAGAACGAACGGGGCAAGCACTGAAGCTTTCTTT. This codes for CASIRTNGASTEAFF.

The rearrangement links TRBV7-2 to TRBJ2-2; the D gene is possibly TRBD1 (6 bases). There are 14 residues in the CDR3. Trimming cost V 6 bases and J 6 bases, with 14 bases left between them. Germline V lookup: CDR1 SGHTA, CDR2 FQGNSA. The CDR3 DNA is TGTGCCAGCAGACCGAACAGGGAACCCGGGGAGCTGTTTTTT. Protein sequence: CASRPNREPGELFF.

The J gene is TRBJ2-7, the V gene TRBV2; TRBD1 matches at 7 bases. Germline assignment: CDR1 SNHLY and CDR2 FYNNEI. Trimming cost V 4 bases and J 6 bases; bases outside gene matches: 9. The CDR3 runs 14 residues. CDR3 in DNA: TGTGCCAGCAGTGTTCGTGACAGGGCGGGCGAGCAGTACTTC. Translated: CASSVRDRAGEQYF.